What follows are 26 T cell receptor beta chains derived from one specimen sequenced in a study of T cells in Graves' hyperthyroidism and ophthalmopathy. Amplification of TCR beta CDR3 regions was performed using RNA transcripts as template. Using the HTBI primer set, a first-round RT-PCR was run on the TCR CDR3. MiXCR, run by TCRdb on the multiplex PCR reads, gives a single entry per CDR3 protein. The sample comprises over 400,000 distinct CDR3 sequences, about 22% of which are singletons, and 49% rests with the top ten. The sequenced sample was blood. The receptors were gathered from a woman in her seventies with Graves' ophthalmopathy.

In this sample, this clonotype turned up a few times. The V and J genes are TRBV7-8 and TRBJ1-1; maybe TRBD1 (6 bases). The CDR3 loop spans 15 amino acids. Per the germline V gene, CDR1 is SGHVS and CDR2 is FQNEAQ. V lost 4 bases and J lost 0, with 12 bases in between. The CDR3 region has the DNA TGTGCCAGCAGCTCGCGGGACATCATGAACACTGAAGCTTTCTTT. Its protein is CASSSRDIMNTEAFF.

This clonotype was picked up many times. The rearrangement uses TRBV30 and TRBJ1-1, with a possible D match to TRBD1 (5 bases). CDR3 length equals 14 residues. Trimming removed 0 bases from V and 0 bases from J, with 8 bases in between. From germline, CDR1 is GTSNPN and CDR2 SVGIG (reference sequence). The CDR3 DNA is TGTGCCTGGAGTGTGGGGCTACTGAACACTGAAGCTTTCTTT. It encodes CAWSVGLLNTEAFF.

This clonotype was seen repeatedly, ten times or more. The genes are TRBV7-9 and TRBJ2-1; D ambiguous. V shed 1 base and J shed 4 bases, with 8 bases lying between them. CDR3 length equals 14 residues. Per the germline V gene, CDR1 is SEHNR and CDR2 is FQNEAQ (reference sequence). CDR3 protein: CASSLDILYNEQFF. The CDR3 nucleotides read TGTGCCAGCAGCTTAGACATACTGTACAATGAGCAGTTCTTC.

This clonotype was counted only a few times. Written as DNA, the CDR3 is TGCGCCAGCGCTCCTACTAGCGGAGCCTACAATGAGCAGTTCTTC. Its protein is CASAPTSGAYNEQFF. This chain uses TRBV10-2 with TRBJ2-1; 8 positions match TRBD2. Trimming cost V 8 bases and J 2 bases; bases outside gene matches: 8. Germline V lookup: CDR1 WSHSY, CDR2 SAAADI. The CDR3 is 15 amino acids.

This clonotype was counted between two and nine times. This chain links TRBV10-2 with TRBJ2-7; TRBD2 might be the D (6 bases). Germline lookup yields CDR1 WSHSY and CDR2 SAAADI. This CDR3 contains 15 residues. The V and J ends lost 7 bases and 1 base respectively, with 17 bases between them. CDR3 coding DNA: TGCGCCAGCACCCCCGGGGCTGGGAGGTCCTACGAGCAGTACTTC. Its protein product is CASTPGAGRSYEQYF.

The genes are TRBV6-1 and TRBJ2-2, with unresolved D. The CDR3 totals 13 residues. V gave up 6 bases and J gave up 0 bases, with 5 bases separating them. CDR1 and CDR2 from the germline V gene are MNHNS and SASEGT. The CDR3 DNA is TGTGCCAGCAGGCTGGCGAACACCGGGGAGCTGTTTTTT. Its protein is CASRLANTGELFF.

The chain recombines TRBV4-1 with TRBJ1-4; possibly TRBD1 for D (5 bases). The CDR3 contains 15 residues. In germline, CDR1 is MGHRA, CDR2 YSYEKL. The V end was cut by 4 bases, the J end by 7 bases, with 16 bases between. The CDR3 DNA sequence: TGCGCCAGCAGCCCGACCGGGACGAGGGGTGAAAAACTGTTTTTT. Its protein product is CASSPTGTRGEKLFF.

This clonotype appeared once. A junction boundary mismatches the germline segment, possibly from a read error. The chain recombines TRBV30 with TRBJ2-7; 7 bases agree with TRBD2. Germline V gives CDR1 GTSNPN, CDR2 SVGIG (reference sequence). This CDR3 is built from 13 residues. The CDR3 nucleotides are TGTGCCTGGAGTGCGGGGGGTCCCTACGATCAGTACTTC. Residues: CAWSAGGPYDQYF.

A remark on this clonotype: Compared with germline, one end of the junction differs, possibly owing to a read error. This chain uses TRBV15 with TRBJ2-3; either TRBD1 or TRBD2 may supply D (6 bases each). There are 15 residues in the CDR3. CDR1 is LNHNV, CDR2 YYDKDF, per germline (reference sequence). CDR3 bases: TGTGCCACCGGCAGATTTGGGGGGCGAGGAGATACGCAGTATTTT. This translates into CATGRFGGRGDTQYF.

V is TRBV18 and J is TRBJ1-1; unclear D gene. V was trimmed by 2 bases and J by 1 base, leaving 2 bases between them. Germline loops: CDR1 KGHSH, CDR2 LQKENI. The CDR3 has 12 residues. This chain's CDR3 is CASSPKNTEAFF. In nucleotides, the CDR3 is TGTGCCAGCTCACCAAAGAACACTGAAGCTTTCTTT.

This clonotype appeared a single time. V gene TRBV5-6 combines with J gene TRBJ2-7; 11 nucleotides agree with TRBD1. The CDR3 consists of 14 residues. Germline CDR1 and CDR2: SGHDT and YYEEEE. Trimming removed 7 bases from V and 6 bases from J; junction bases left unmatched: 9. The DNA of the CDR3 is TGTGCCAGCTCCCCGGACAGGGGGCCATCCGAGCAGTACTTC. As protein: CASSPDRGPSEQYF.

The gene calls are TRBV14 and TRBJ1-4; 7 bases are shared with TRBD1. Trimming cost V 1 base and J 3 bases; bases outside gene matches: 5. The CDR3 runs 16 residues. The germline gives CDR1 SGHDN, CDR2 FVKESK. The CDR3 loop is CASSQARQGPNEKLFF. As DNA, the CDR3 is TGTGCCAGCAGCCAAGCTCGACAGGGACCTAATGAAAAACTGTTTTTT.

The chain is built from TRBV19 and TRBJ1-1; D is undetermined. The CDR3 is 16 amino acids. The germline CDR1 and CDR2 sequences are LNHDA and SQIVND (reference sequence). V dropped 1 base and J dropped 2 bases, with 14 bases sitting between them. The CDR3: CASSIGSGQVNTEAFF. In DNA form, the CDR3 reads TGTGCCAGTAGTATAGGTTCCGGCCAGGTTAACACTGAAGCTTTCTTT.

This clonotype occurred a few times. The V gene is TRBV20-1, the J gene TRBJ1-4; the match to TRBD1 covers 7 bases. The CDR3 has 13 residues. The V segment lost 4 bases and the J segment 7 bases; nucleotides outside the gene matches: 6. The germline gives CDR1 DFQATT, CDR2 SNEGSKA (reference sequence). Here the CDR3 DNA reads TGCAGTGCTACCGGGACAGTTGCTGAAAAACTGTTTTTT. Amino acids: CSATGTVAEKLFF.

The genes are TRBV20-1 and TRBJ2-3; TRBD1 aligns across 12 bases. The CDR3 runs 16 residues. Germline V gene data show CDR1 as DFQATT and CDR2 as SNEGSKA (reference sequence). V trimming: 3 bases; J trimming: 5 bases; junction bases outside the gene matches: 9. CDR3 loop: CSASGTGGALRDTQYF. CDR3 nucleotide sequence: TGCAGTGCTAGCGGGACAGGGGGCGCGTTGAGAGATACGCAGTATTTT.

This clonotype turned up a few times. The chain couples TRBV6-1 to TRBJ2-7; 8 positions agree with TRBD1. The germline gives CDR1 MNHNS, CDR2 SASEGT. J was trimmed by 5 bases and V by 5 bases; bases with no gene match: 8. This CDR3 has 14 residues. CDR3 region: CASSNPGQVHEQYF. The CDR3, as DNA: TGTGCCAGCAGTAATCCGGGACAGGTCCACGAGCAGTACTTC.

Concerning this clonotype itself: As the CDR3 is not closed by the conserved phenylalanine or tryptophan, this likely results from a read error. The V call is TRBV29-1, the J call TRBJ2-2, with 12 positions matching TRBD1. The CDR3 length is 18 residues. J was trimmed by 6 bases and V by 6 bases; bases with no gene match: 17. Germline-derived CDR1 and CDR2 are SQVTM and ANQGSEA. CDR3 sequence reads: CSVMNPGQGARSSGELFL. As DNA, the CDR3 is TGCAGCGTAATGAACCCGGGACAGGGGGCTCGGTCATCCGGGGAGCTGTTTCTT.

This clonotype was counted only a few times. The chain recombines TRBV29-1 with TRBJ1-2; D gene unclear. V shed 4 bases and J shed 4 bases, with 10 bases lying between them. This CDR3 has 12 amino acids. The germline V gene encodes CDR1 SQVTM and CDR2 ANQGSEA. The chain's CDR3 is CSVVPDLYGYTF. In DNA, the CDR3 is TGCAGCGTTGTCCCGGACCTCTATGGCTACACCTTC.

The V call is TRBV11-3, the J call TRBJ2-3; 9 bases are a match to TRBD2. This CDR3 contains 17 residues. The V and J ends lost 5 bases and 3 bases, in that order; junction bases with no gene match: 12. CDR1 and CDR2 from the germline V gene are SGHNT and YENEEA. The chain's CDR3 is CASSQYHSGSGTDTQYF. CDR3 coding DNA: TGTGCCAGCAGCCAATACCATAGCGGGAGTGGTACAGATACGCAGTATTTT.

This clonotype was counted ten times or more. The chain carries TRBV15 and TRBJ2-1, with D uncertain. With 1 base removed from V and 8 bases from J, the gap between germline ends came to 15 bases. Germline CDR1 and CDR2: LNHNV and YYDKDF (reference sequence). The CDR3 runs to 15 residues. The CDR3 protein is CATSRVGVRVDEQFF. CDR3 DNA sequence: TGTGCCACCAGCAGAGTGGGCGTACGGGTGGATGAGCAGTTCTTC.

The V and J genes are TRBV3-1 and TRBJ2-2; weak D call: TRBD2 (5 bases). CDR3 size: 15 residues. CDR1 LGHDT and CDR2 YNNKEL come from the germline V gene (reference sequence). V shed 4 bases and J shed 1 base, with 10 bases lying between them. For the CDR3, the DNA is TGTGCCAGCAGCCGGAGGAGCGGGAACACCGGGGAGCTGTTTTTT. This codes for CASSRRSGNTGELFF. The complete variable domain, with remaining parts taken from reference TRBV3-1 and TRBJ2-2, reads DTAVSQTPKYLVTQMGNDKSIKCEQNLGHDTMYWYKQDSKKFLKIMFSYNNKELIINETVPNRFSPKSPDKAHLNLHINSLELGDSAVYFCASSRRSGNTGELFFGEGSRLTVL.

The V gene is TRBV4-2, the J gene TRBJ1-1, with TRBD1 matching 11 bases. The germline gives CDR1 LGHNA, CDR2 YNFKEQ. V lost 0 bases and J lost 7; bases outside the gene matches: 7. CDR3 size: 16 residues. The CDR3, as DNA: TGTGCCAGCAGCCAAGATTCGCTAGGGACAGGGGGTGAAGCTTTCTTT. Amino acids: CASSQDSLGTGGEAFF.

This clonotype was observed many times. The chain uses TRBV28 and TRBJ2-5; D gene uncertain. CDR3 length: 12 residues. In germline, CDR1 is MDHEN, CDR2 SYDVKM. Trimming left V 3 bases short and J 5 bases short, with 7 bases between. The CDR3 region is CASSFPIETQYF. In DNA form, the CDR3 reads TGTGCCAGCAGTTTTCCCATCGAGACCCAGTACTTC. Complete variable domain (other parts from reference TRBV28 and TRBJ2-5): DVKVTQSSRYLVKRTGEKVFLECVQDMDHENMFWYRQDPGLGLRLIYFSYDVKMKEKGDIPEGYSVSREKKERFSLILESASTNQTSMYLCASSFPIETQYFGPGTRLLVL.

For this clonotype: A much larger clonotype is one base distant, so this may be a read error. This chain joins TRBV12-3 or TRBV12-4 and TRBJ1-5; 7 bases agree with TRBD1. The CDR3 covers 15 residues. The V segment lost 10 bases and the J segment 0 bases; nucleotides outside the gene matches: 9. The CDR3 region is CATTGTESSNQPQHF. For the CDR3, the DNA is TGTGCCACCACGGGGACAGAAAGTAGCAATCAGCCCCAGCATTTT.

There are many counts of this clonotype. V and J are TRBV2 and TRBJ1-2, with D possibly matching TRBD1 (5 bases). V was trimmed by 6 bases and J by 2 bases, leaving 13 bases between them. CDR3 size: 14 residues. Per germline, CDR1 SNHLY and CDR2 FYNNEI. CDR3 residues: CASRSPGSNYGYTF. In nucleotides, the CDR3 is TGTGCCAGCAGGAGTCCAGGGTCGAACTATGGCTACACCTTC.

This clonotype was picked up a small number of times. J is TRBJ1-2 and V is TRBV2, with D possibly TRBD1 on 6 matching bases. The ends were cut back, 2 bases at V and 4 bases at J, with 14 bases in the middle. CDR3 length equals 15 residues. CDR1 and CDR2 from the germline V gene are SNHLY and FYNNEI. The CDR3 spells CASSEQGPIGYGYTF. The CDR3 DNA is TGTGCCAGCAGTGAACAGGGGCCCATTGGCTATGGCTACACCTTC.